One and the same sample provided the 32 T cell receptor beta chains below, sequenced in a study of TIL therapy for anti-PD-1-resistant metastatic lung cancer. Sequencing used immunoSEQ v3. Some clones are missing from TCRdb's copy, which holds only in-frame ones; the method was immunoSEQ multiplex PCR. The data contain approximately 23,000 clones, approximately 57% of them seen just once; the ten biggest clones take up roughly 16%. Time point given: pre-treatment sample, taken before nivolumab and TIL therapy. Tumor tissue came from excised metastases, mostly pleural nodules or supraclavicular lymph nodes. Sequencing used tumor tissue, obtained at baseline. Receptors originate from a woman between 25 and 85 years old with non-small cell lung cancer.

This chain joins TRBV5-1 and TRBJ2-1; either TRBD1 or TRBD2 may supply D (5 bases each). Trimming cost V 1 base and J 5 bases, with 16 bases left between them. In germline, CDR1 is SGHRS, CDR2 YFSETQ. The CDR3 is 16 amino acids. The CDR3 nucleotides read TGCGCCAGCAGCTTGACCGGGACGGAGTCGAACAATGAGCAGTTCTTC. Its translation: CASSLTGTESNNEQFF.

V gene TRBV6-1 combines with J gene TRBJ1-2, with TRBD1 identical over 7 bases. The CDR3 length is 15 residues. Germline V gene sequence: CDR1 MNHNS, CDR2 SASEGT. J was trimmed by 1 base and V by 8 bases; bases with no gene match: 10. The chain's CDR3 is CASRGARGDNYGYTF. The CDR3 DNA sequence: TGTGCCAGCCGAGGGGCCAGGGGGGATAACTATGGCTACACCTTC.

The chain combines TRBV6-1 with TRBJ2-7; perhaps TRBD2 as D (5 bases). V lost 9 bases to trimming and J lost 7 bases, with 19 bases between them. From germline, CDR1 is MNHNS and CDR2 SASEGT. CDR3 length: 13 residues. CDR3 nucleotide sequence: TGTGCCAGTACCGAGAGGCAGTCGGGGGAGCAGTACTTC. Translating it yields CASTERQSGEQYF.

The chain has TRBV5-1 and TRBJ1-4, with TRBD1 matching over 8 bases. Germline-derived CDR1 and CDR2 are SGHRS and YFSETQ. Germline trimming cut 4 bases from V and 7 bases from J; bases unmatched to any gene: 9. The CDR3 covers 15 residues. The CDR3 sequence is CASSALTGESEKLFF. CDR3 nucleotides: TGCGCCAGCAGCGCGCTGACAGGGGAGAGTGAAAAACTGTTTTTT. The whole variable domain, filled in from reference TRBV5-1 and TRBJ1-4, reads KAGVTQTPRYLIKTRGQQVTLSCSPISGHRSVSWYQQTPGQGLQFLFEYFSETQRNKGNFPGRFSGRQFSNSRSEMNVSTLELGDSALYLCASSALTGESEKLFFGSGTQLSVL.

This chain uses TRBV29-1 with TRBJ1-2; D possibly corresponds to TRBD1 (5 bases). The CDR3 totals 13 residues. V was cut by 4 bases and J by 5 bases, with 14 bases left in between. From germline, CDR1 is SQVTM and CDR2 ANQGSEA. The CDR3 DNA follows: TGCAGCGTTGCTCCGACAGAGATATATGGCTACACCTTC. Protein product: CSVAPTEIYGYTF.

This clone was detected once. The chain employs TRBV5-8 and TRBJ2-4, with TRBD1 matching over 8 bases. V gave up 7 bases and J gave up 0 bases; unmatched junction bases: 9. The germline V gene encodes CDR1 SGHTS and CDR2 YDEGEE. The CDR3 loop spans 16 amino acids. In nucleotides, the CDR3 is TGTGCCAGCGGGACAGGAGCTACACTAGCCAAAAACATTCAGTACTTC. This translates into CASGTGATLAKNIQYF.

This clone was counted only a few times. The rearrangement links TRBV4-2 to TRBJ1-2; the D gene is possibly TRBD1 (6 bases). This CDR3 has 16 residues. The ends were cut back, 4 bases at V and 3 bases at J, with 18 bases in the middle. Germline V lookup: CDR1 LGHNA, CDR2 YNFKEQ. CDR3 loop: CASSRTDGGLDYGYTF. The CDR3 coding sequence is TGTGCCAGCAGCCGGACCGATGGGGGGCTGGACTATGGCTACACCTTC.

The V and J genes are TRBV5-1 and TRBJ2-7; 10 bases are shared with TRBD1. Germline CDR1 SGHRS, CDR2 YFSETQ. CDR3 length equals 15 residues. After removal of 1 base from V and 5 bases from J, the junction contained 6 bases not matched to a gene. The CDR3 sequence is CASSLTRDRGDEQYF. DNA for the CDR3: TGCGCCAGCAGCTTGACCCGGGACAGGGGCGACGAGCAGTACTTC.

The gene calls are TRBV6-5 and TRBJ2-7; 7 bases map to TRBD1. V shed 6 bases and J 3 bases; nucleotides not matched to a gene: 2. Looked up from germline, CDR1 is MNHEY and CDR2 is SVGAGI. There are 12 residues in the CDR3. This CDR3 reads CASRRDSYEQYF. In DNA form, the CDR3 reads TGTGCCAGCAGACGGGACAGCTACGAGCAGTACTTC.

The V gene is TRBV6-1, the J gene TRBJ2-2, with TRBD2 matching 11 bases. Germline V CDR1 and CDR2: MNHNS, SASEGT. This CDR3 spans 19 amino acids. Trimming at V came to 2 bases and at J to 4 bases, leaving 12 bases not matched to a gene. The CDR3 region has the DNA TGTGCCAGCAGTGAAAAGTGGCCCGGGACTAGCGGAGGCACCGGGGAGCTGTTTTTT. It encodes CASSEKWPGTSGGTGELFF.

This clone was found once. The chain carries TRBV28 and TRBJ2-1, with D maybe TRBD2 (6 bases). The V end was cut by 10 bases, the J end by 5 bases, with 9 bases between. The germline V gene has CDR1 MDHEN and CDR2 SYDVKM. The CDR3 extends over 11 amino acids. CDR3 residues: CATGGNNEQFF. Here the CDR3 DNA reads TGTGCCACAGGAGGGAACAATGAGCAGTTCTTC. Full variable domain (missing parts from reference TRBV28 and TRBJ2-1): DVKVTQSSRYLVKRTGEKVFLECVQDMDHENMFWYRQDPGLGLRLIYFSYDVKMKEKGDIPEGYSVSREKKERFSLILESASTNQTSMYLCATGGNNEQFFGPGTRLTVL.

The rearrangement uses TRBV5-8 and TRBJ1-3; no reliable D call. CDR1 and CDR2 from the germline V gene are SGHTS and YDEGEE. This CDR3 spans 10 amino acids. V was clipped by 4 bases and J by 15 bases, with 11 bases between them. This chain's CDR3 is CASSPTLPYF. CDR3 in DNA: TGTGCCAGCAGCCCTACATTACCATATTTT.

The chain is built from TRBV19 and TRBJ1-5; D is ambiguous. The CDR3 is 16 amino acids. V lost 5 bases and J 0 bases, leaving 14 bases between the germline ends. Germline lookup yields CDR1 LNHDA and CDR2 SQIVND (reference sequence). CDR3 sequence (DNA): TGTGCCAGTAGTGACGGAGGAGCGCCTAGCAATCAGCCCCAGCATTTT. It encodes CASSDGGAPSNQPQHF. The whole variable domain, filled in from reference TRBV19 and TRBJ1-5, reads DGGITQSPKYLFRKEGQNVTLSCEQNLNHDAMYWYRQDPGQGLRLIYYSQIVNDFQKGDIAEGYSVSREKKESFPLTVTSAQKNPTAFYLCASSDGGAPSNQPQHFGDGTRLSIL.

In its sample, this clone was seen a few times. The V and J genes are TRBV7-7 and TRBJ2-7; no reliable D call. This CDR3 has 14 residues. The germline V gene encodes CDR1 SSHAT and CDR2 FNYEAQ (reference sequence). V lost 1 base and J 5 bases, leaving 12 bases between the germline ends. The CDR3 DNA reads as TGTGCCAGCAGCTTAGGCTCCCCTCCTGACGAGCAGTACTTC. This codes for CASSLGSPPDEQYF.

This chain connects TRBV15 to TRBJ2-3; D is possibly TRBD1 or TRBD2 (5 bases each). V lost 3 bases to trimming and J lost 4 bases, with 11 bases between them. Germline CDR1 and CDR2: LNHNV and YYDKDF (reference sequence). The CDR3 sequence is 14 residues long. The CDR3 nucleotides read TGTGCCACCAGCAGGGGGGATTTAGCAGATACGCAGTATTTT. Translated, it gives CATSRGDLADTQYF.

V and J are TRBV14 and TRBJ2-1, with 16 bases that match TRBD2. CDR3 length: 21 amino acids. Trimming at V came to 1 base and at J to 0 bases, leaving 9 bases not matched to a gene. Germline V gives CDR1 SGHDN, CDR2 FVKESK. The DNA of the CDR3 is TGTGCCAGCAGCCAAGCCTCCGGGACTAGCGGGAGGGCCTTCTCCTACAATGAGCAGTTCTTC. Translation gives CASSQASGTSGRAFSYNEQFF.

The V call is TRBV5-1, the J call TRBJ2-3; D uncertain. CDR3 length equals 11 residues. Germline V gives CDR1 SGHRS, CDR2 YFSETQ. Trimming took 0 bases from V and 8 from J, leaving 4 bases between them. The CDR3 sequence: CASSLEGTQYF. The CDR3, as DNA: TGCGCCAGCAGCTTGGAGGGTACGCAGTATTTT. The full variable domain, its missing parts supplied by reference TRBV5-1 and TRBJ2-3, is KAGVTQTPRYLIKTRGQQVTLSCSPISGHRSVSWYQQTPGQGLQFLFEYFSETQRNKGNFPGRFSGRQFSNSRSEMNVSTLELGDSALYLCASSLEGTQYFGPGTRLTVL.

V gene TRBV6-1 combines with J gene TRBJ2-3; 7 bases line up with TRBD2. Germline trimming cut 5 bases from V and 7 bases from J; bases unmatched to any gene: 9. Germline values: CDR1 MNHNS, CDR2 SASEGT. The CDR3 runs 14 residues. The CDR3 nucleotides read TGTGCCAGCAGTCAACCCCGGGGGGAGTATACGCAGTATTTT. Its protein is CASSQPRGEYTQYF.

The chain combines TRBV7-9 with TRBJ1-1, with D tentatively TRBD1 (6 bases). From germline, CDR1 is SEHNR and CDR2 FQNEAQ (reference sequence). V lost 5 bases, J lost 3 bases, and 13 bases lay in between. This CDR3 has 14 residues. CDR3 bases: TGTGCCAGCAGCCCGCGGGGGGCGGACACTGAAGCTTTCTTT. As protein: CASSPRGADTEAFF.

The chain recombines TRBV11-2 with TRBJ1-5; D possibly corresponds to TRBD1 (6 bases). V lost 3 bases, J lost 6 bases, and 12 bases lay in between. The CDR3 extends over 14 amino acids. CDR1 is SGHAT and CDR2 is FQNNGV in the germline V gene. The DNA for the CDR3 is TGTGCCAGCAGCTTTGCAGGGGAAGGTCAGCCCCAGCATTTT. Translation gives CASSFAGEGQPQHF.

This clone is labeled as medium-sized (0.01 to 0.1%). The V call is TRBV30, the J call TRBJ1-5; D uncertain. Germline CDR1 GTSNPN, CDR2 SVGIG (reference sequence). The CDR3 spans 12 residues. V was shortened by 5 bases and J by 0 bases, with 5 bases between the two germline ends. CDR3 nucleotides: TGTGCCTGGCCAGATAGCAATCAGCCCCAGCATTTT. Translation: CAWPDSNQPQHF.

The J gene is TRBJ2-1, the V gene TRBV5-6; 7 bases fit TRBD1. Trimming took 0 bases from V and 4 from J; bases not matched to a gene: 1. Germline V gene sequence: CDR1 SGHDT, CDR2 YYEEEE. The CDR3 is 14 residues long. The CDR3 DNA sequence: TGTGCCAGCAGCTTGGGGACAGGTTACAATGAGCAGTTCTTC. Translated, it gives CASSLGTGYNEQFF.

Notes on this clone: The junction does not match germline at one end; this may be a read error. The V and J genes are TRBV20-1 and TRBJ1-2; the match to TRBD1 covers 7 bases. This CDR3 spans 11 amino acids. CDR1 is DFQATT and CDR2 is SNEGSKA in the germline V gene (reference sequence). The CDR3 coding sequence is TGCAGTGCAAGAGGGACAGAAGGCTACACCTTC. Its translation is CSARGTEGYTF.

This clone has only one observation. The genes are TRBV5-4 and TRBJ2-2, with D tentatively TRBD1 or TRBD2 (5 bases each). CDR3 length: 13 amino acids. Germline loops: CDR1 SGHNT, CDR2 YYREEE (reference sequence). V dropped 4 bases and J dropped 4 bases, with 8 bases sitting between them. The CDR3 loop reads CASSRDPTGELFF. The DNA of the CDR3 is TGTGCCAGCAGCCGGGACCCCACCGGGGAGCTGTTTTTT.

The chain joins TRBV5-4 to TRBJ2-1, with TRBD2 matching over 11 bases. After removal of 0 bases from V and 5 bases from J, the junction contained 4 bases not matched to a gene. The germline gives CDR1 SGHNT, CDR2 YYREEE (reference sequence). The CDR3 consists of 16 residues. DNA for the CDR3: TGTGCCAGCAGCTTGGTAGCGGGAGGGCCTAACAATGAGCAGTTCTTC. This sequence encodes CASSLVAGGPNNEQFF.

This clone was detected once. The genes are TRBV11-2 and TRBJ1-2; the D is unclear. V lost 5 bases, J lost 3 bases, and 13 bases lay in between. Germline V gene sequence: CDR1 SGHAT, CDR2 FQNNGV. CDR3 length: 14 residues. Here the CDR3 DNA reads TGTGCCAGCAGCGCCACGGCCGGGGACTATGGCTACACCTTC. Translation gives CASSATAGDYGYTF.

The gene calls are TRBV4-1 and TRBJ2-5; D is tentatively TRBD1 or TRBD2 (6 bases each). The length of the CDR3 is 15 residues. Trimming cost V 3 bases and J 4 bases, with 15 bases left between them. CDR1 is MGHRA, CDR2 YSYEKL, per germline. CDR3 sequence reads: CASSQPGGYGETQYF. The CDR3, as DNA: TGCGCCAGCAGCCAGCCCGGGGGCTATGGAGAGACCCAGTACTTC.

This rearrangement joins TRBV27 to TRBJ2-4; a possible D gene is TRBD2 (7 bases). The CDR3 is 14 amino acids. Deletions cut 7 bases from V and 4 bases from J, with 14 bases between. Per the germline V gene, CDR1 is MNHEY and CDR2 is SMNVEV (reference sequence). In nucleotides, the CDR3 is TGTGCCAGCAAGGTCGAGGGGGGGAAAAACATTCAGTACTTC. This gives the protein CASKVEGGKNIQYF.

This clone appeared a single time. The genes are TRBV7-2 and TRBJ2-3; D gene ambiguous. The CDR3 is made up of 12 amino acids. Between the trimmed V and J ends, which lost 6 bases and 4 bases, there was a span of 8 bases. Germline loops: CDR1 SGHTA, CDR2 FQGNSA. The CDR3 sequence: CASRPAADTQYF. Written as DNA, the CDR3 is TGTGCCAGCAGACCCGCCGCAGATACGCAGTATTTT.

This chain uses TRBV5-6 with TRBJ2-7, with D possibly called TRBD1 or TRBD2 (5 bases each). The CDR3 is 16 amino acids. Germline V gene data show CDR1 as SGHDT and CDR2 as YYEEEE. Trimming pared 0 bases from V and 1 base from J, leaving 14 bases between. In DNA, the CDR3 is TGTGCCAGCAGCTTGGGTGGGGGAGTAGGGTCCTACGAGCAGTACTTC. Residues: CASSLGGGVGSYEQYF.

There are a few counts of this clone. This sequence joins TRBV7-9 and TRBJ2-1; 8 bases are shared with TRBD2. V was pared by 8 bases and J by 1 base, with 7 bases of the junction left unmatched. The CDR3 has 15 amino acids. Germline lookup yields CDR1 SEHNR and CDR2 FQNEAQ (reference sequence). CDR3 amino acids: CASGMLAGSYNEQFF. As DNA, the CDR3 is TGTGCCAGCGGGATGTTAGCGGGATCCTACAATGAGCAGTTCTTC.

V and J are TRBV29-1 and TRBJ2-7, with 9 bases that match TRBD2. CDR3 size: 15 residues. The germline V gene encodes CDR1 SQVTM and CDR2 ANQGSEA. V lost 2 bases to trimming and J lost 3 bases; unmatched junction nucleotides: 8. In DNA, the CDR3 is TGCAGCGTTGAAACAGCGGGAGGACGCCACTACGAGCAGTACTTC. Its protein product is CSVETAGGRHYEQYF.